The rows below give T cell receptor beta chains drawn from one sample of a study of T cell repertoires in cytomegalovirus infection. Each CDR3 protein gets one entry after TCRdb re-called the reads with MiXCR. The table lists over 55,000 distinct CDR3 sequences, 20% to 25% of them singletons. These TCRs' antigens remain unknown. The source was CD8+ T cells from cultured PBMCs, collected from culture after CMV antigen stimulation. Receptors were obtained from a human donor in good health (CMV status not recorded). Some clones in this sample may be carry-over from other donors' samples. CDR3s include the opening cysteine and the closing phenylalanine or tryptophan. A D gene is named only where the DNA matches it firmly. A clone size is listed for some rows: how often the clone was seen (once, few, many), or a class if it is expanded.

>TRBJ1-1|-|TRBV7-6|few
TGTGCCAGCAGCGGGGGCGGGACGAACACTGAAGCTTTCTTT
CASSGGGTNTEAFF
>TRBJ2-7|TRBD1|TRBV7-9|-
TGTGCCAGCAGCTTTTGGACAGGGGCAAGCTCCTACGAGCAGTACTTC
CASSFWTGASSYEQYF
>TRBJ1-5|TRBD1|TRBV4-1|-
TGCGCCAGCAGCCTCCAGGACAGGGGAGACCAGCCCCAGCATTTT
CASSLQDRGDQPQHF
>TRBJ2-1|-|TRBV4-1|few
TGTGCCAGCAGCCAGGTGGTGTCGAGCTCCTACAATGAGCAGTTCTTC
CASSQVVSSSYNEQFF
>TRBJ2-7|TRBD1|TRBV7-8|-
TGTGCCAGCTTCCCGGGACAGGGGACGTACGAGCAGTACTTC
CASFPGQGTYEQYF
>TRBJ2-2|TRBD1|TRBV19|few
TGTGCCAGTAGTTGGGCGGGACAGGTGAACACCGGGGAGCTGTTTTTT
CASSWAGQVNTGELFF
>TRBJ1-1|-|TRBV10-3|few
TGTGCCATCAGTGAAAAATCAGGGCCTGAAGCTTTCTTT
CAISEKSGPEAFF
>TRBJ2-3|-|TRBV12-3/TRBV12-4|-
TGTGCCAGCAGCTCCACGGGGGCAGATACGCAGTATTTT
CASSSTGADTQYF
>TRBJ2-7|-|TRBV14|-
TGTGCCAGCGGTCAGGATCATTCCTACGAGCAGTACTTC
CASGQDHSYEQYF
>TRBJ1-5|TRBD1|TRBV28|-
TGTGCCAGCAGCTCCGGGACAGGGTTCAATCAGCCCCAGCATTTT
CASSSGTGFNQPQHF
>TRBJ2-7|-|TRBV7-3|-
TGTGCCAGCAGCCCCGAAGGGGGTGCCTACGAGCAGTACTTC
CASSPEGGAYEQYF
>TRBJ1-5|-|TRBV7-9|-
TGTGCCAGCAGCGGAAGCGCGAAGCAGCCCCAGCATTTT
CASSGSAKQPQHF
>TRBJ2-7|TRBD1|TRBV9|-
TGTGCCAGCAGCCCCCGGGACAGAAGAGAGGGTGAGCAGTACTTC
CASSPRDRREGEQYF
>TRBJ2-2|-|TRBV4-1|few
TGCGCCAGCAGCCAAGATTGGCCCCTTTCTGGGGCGAACACCGGGGAGCTGTTTTTT
CASSQDWPLSGANTGELFF
>TRBJ1-5|TRBD1|TRBV7-2|few
TGTGCCAGCAGCCTCCTCGACAGGGCCGATCAGCCCCAGCATTTT
CASSLLDRADQPQHF
>TRBJ1-3|-|TRBV12-3/TRBV12-4|-
TGTGCCAGCAGTTTAGCGCGGTCAGGCTCTGGAAACACCATATATTTT
CASSLARSGSGNTIYF
>TRBJ2-2|TRBD2|TRBV2|-
TGTGCCACCCTGAAGTTAGCGGGGGATAACACCGGGGAGCTGTTTTTT
CATLKLAGDNTGELFF
>TRBJ2-7|-|TRBV5-1|few
TGCGCCAGCAGCTTGGGGAGCCAGGGCTCCTACGAGCAGTACTTC
CASSLGSQGSYEQYF
>TRBJ2-1|TRBD2|TRBV4-1|-
TGCGCCAGCAGCCGAACCGCGGGGGAATCTATCCATGAGCAGTTCTTC
CASSRTAGESIHEQFF
>TRBJ2-7|-|TRBV7-2|-
TGTGCCAGCAGCCTGACCGGGATCAATACCTACGAGCAGTACTTC
CASSLTGINTYEQYF
>TRBJ1-5|-|TRBV6-5|-
TGTGCCAGCAGTTATCACAGGGTAGAGTATGGCAATCAGCCCCAGCATTTT
CASSYHRVEYGNQPQHF
>TRBJ2-6|TRBD1|TRBV27|few
TGTGCCAGTGGACAGGGGGCGTTCACTGGGGCCAACGTCCTGACTTTC
CASGQGAFTGANVLTF
>TRBJ2-7|TRBD1|TRBV7-9|few
TGTGCCAGCAGCCCCTCCCAGGGGGCTGTCTACGAGCAGTACTTC
CASSPSQGAVYEQYF
>TRBJ1-5|-|TRBV7-8|-
TGTGCCAGCAGCTTAGACGACGGGTGGCAGCCCCAGCATTTT
CASSLDDGWQPQHF
>TRBJ2-2|TRBD1|TRBV6-5|few
TGTGCCATCGGACAGGCCGGAACCGGGGAGCTGTTTTTT
CAIGQAGTGELFF
>TRBJ2-3|-|TRBV7-9|few
TGTGCCAGCAGCCTAGTTCCTGGCTCTCTCGGCGTCACAGATACGCAGTATTTT
CASSLVPGSLGVTDTQYF
>TRBJ1-4|TRBD1|TRBV5-8|-
TGTGCCAGCAGCTCATGGGACAGGGGAGGTTCTAATGAAAAACTGTTTTTT
CASSSWDRGGSNEKLFF
>TRBJ1-4|-|TRBV7-2|-
TGTGCCAGCAGCTTAAGGCTGGATGAAAAACTGTTTTTT
CASSLRLDEKLFF
>TRBJ1-5|-|TRBV12-3/TRBV12-4|few
TGTGCCAGCAGTCTCCCCGGAGGTTCTGATAGCAATCAGCCCCAGCATTTT
CASSLPGGSDSNQPQHF
>TRBJ2-1|TRBD2|TRBV7-9|few
TGTGCCAGCAGCCCACCGCGACTAGCGGGGGGGGGCAATGAGCAGTTCTTC
CASSPPRLAGGGNEQFF
>TRBJ2-5|-|TRBV7-9|-
TGTGCCAGCAGCGTAGAACACCAAGAGACCCAGTACTTC
CASSVEHQETQYF
>TRBJ2-2|-|TRBV6-2/TRBV6-3|once
TGTGCCAGCAGCCCGGCCAACACCGGGGAGCTGTTTTTT
CASSPANTGELFF
>TRBJ1-1|-|TRBV11-3|-
TGTGCCAGCAGCTTAGACAACACTGAAGCTTTCTTT
CASSLDNTEAFF
>TRBJ2-2|TRBD2|TRBV2|-
TGTGCCAGCAAGTGGTCTAGCGGAAACACCGGGGAGCTGTTTTTT
CASKWSSGNTGELFF
>TRBJ1-5|-|TRBV6-2/TRBV6-3|few
TGTGCCAGCAGTTACAAGACTCATAGGGTCGATCAGCCCCAGCATTTT
CASSYKTHRVDQPQHF
>TRBJ2-1|-|TRBV6-2/TRBV6-3|-
TGTGCCGCTGAAGTCGACAATGAGCAGTTCTTC
CAAEVDNEQFF
>TRBJ1-1|-|TRBV14|-
TGTGCCAGCAGCCACGGTACAGGGCTGAACACTGAAGCTTTCTTT
CASSHGTGLNTEAFF
>TRBJ1-1|-|TRBV12-3/TRBV12-4|-
TGTGCCAGCAGTAGACAGGTTCCTGAAGCTTTCTTT
CASSRQVPEAFF
>TRBJ2-7|-|TRBV9|-
TGTGCCAGCAGCGTAGACACAGCATTCTCCTACGAGCAGTACTTC
CASSVDTAFSYEQYF
>TRBJ2-6|TRBD1|TRBV7-2|many
TGTGCCAGCAGCTCCCACCAGGGGGCGCTCGGGGCCAACGTCCTGACTTTC
CASSSHQGALGANVLTF
>TRBJ1-1|TRBD1|TRBV4-1|-
TGCGCCAGCAGTCTTACAGGGGCGGGTTTGGACACTGAAGCTTTCTTT
CASSLTGAGLDTEAFF
>TRBJ2-7|-|TRBV7-2|-
TGTGCCAGCAGCCCGAATATGGCTTACGAGCAGTACTTC
CASSPNMAYEQYF
>TRBJ2-1|TRBD2|TRBV11-1|many
TGTGCCAGCAGCCGTAGCGGGAACTACAATGAGCAGTTCTTC
CASSRSGNYNEQFF
>TRBJ2-1|TRBD1|TRBV6-1|few
TGTGCCAGCAGTGAAGGAGGGACAGGTCTAGGTGAGCAGTTCTTC
CASSEGGTGLGEQFF
>TRBJ1-2|-|TRBV7-6|-
TGTGCCGTCCCGACAGTCTCCTATGGCTACACCTTC
CAVPTVSYGYTF
>TRBJ1-5|-|TRBV12-3/TRBV12-4|-
TGTGCCAGCAGTTTGGGGACTTCGGGGAGCAATCAGCCCCAGCATTTT
CASSLGTSGSNQPQHF
>TRBJ1-5|TRBD1|TRBV7-9|-
TGTGCCAGCAGCTCGGGGACAGGTAGGGTGGATCAGCCCCAGCATTTT
CASSSGTGRVDQPQHF
>TRBJ2-1|TRBD2|TRBV11-3|few
TGTGCCAGCAGCTTAGGGGGACTAGCGGGGCACAATGAGCAGTTCTTC
CASSLGGLAGHNEQFF
>TRBJ1-4|-|TRBV4-1|few
TGCGCCAGCAGCCAAGGAGGGCGGGAAAAACTGTTTTTT
CASSQGGREKLFF
>TRBJ2-1|-|TRBV12-3/TRBV12-4|-
TGTGCCAGCAGTCCCCGGGATGAGCAGTTCTTC
CASSPRDEQFF
>TRBJ2-5|TRBD2|TRBV29-1|few
TGCAGCGTTGAAGAGGGGGGGGAGTACTTC
CSVEEGGEYF
>TRBJ2-5|-|TRBV7-2|many
TGTGCCAGCAGCCGCCGGGCCGCCTGGGAGACCCAGTACTTC
CASSRRAAWETQYF
>TRBJ2-1|-|TRBV30|few
TGTGCCTGGGCTGAGGACGGGAACTCCTACAATGAGCAGTTCTTC
CAWAEDGNSYNEQFF
>TRBJ1-5|-|TRBV7-2|-
TGTGCCAGCAGCGCGAGCGGGAACTGGGGCAATCAGCCCCAGCATTTT
CASSASGNWGNQPQHF
>TRBJ2-7|TRBD1|TRBV6-1|few
TGTGCCAGCAGTAACAGGGGGACAGAGGACTTC
CASSNRGTEDF
>TRBJ2-7|-|TRBV12-3/TRBV12-4|few
TGTGCCAGCAGTTTAGGGACGGAATTCTACGAGCAGTACTTC
CASSLGTEFYEQYF
>TRBJ2-5|TRBD1|TRBV2|-
TGTGCCAGCACCTCGGGACAGGGGGCGGATGAGACCCAGTACTTC
CASTSGQGADETQYF